Following are 6 T cell receptor beta chains from one sample sequenced in a study of cytomegalovirus exposure and HLA in healthy donors. PCR amplification relied on 60 Vbeta primers (plus 13 Jbeta primers). Method: immunoSEQ multiplex PCR; TCRdb's copy keeps in-frame clones and lacks some. Of around 91,000 clones listed, roughly three fifths are singletons. Sequenced sample: PBMCs. Receptors were obtained from a man in his sixties in good health and CMV-seronegative.

This chain connects TRBV14 to TRBJ2-1, with 7 nucleotides matching TRBD1. The CDR3 has 14 amino acids. CDR1 and CDR2 (germline): SGHDN, FVKESK. With 0 bases clipped from V and 10 bases from J, the junction kept 6 bases outside the gene matches. The CDR3 protein is CASSQDLRQGEQFF. The CDR3 DNA is TGTGCCAGCAGCCAAGACTTGAGACAGGGAGAGCAGTTCTTC.

The V call is TRBV4-1, the J call TRBJ2-1; D is undetermined. V was trimmed by 0 bases and J by 2 bases, leaving 8 bases between them. CDR1 and CDR2 (germline): MGHRA, YSYEKL. The CDR3 sequence is 15 residues long. CDR3 sequence: CASSQDEIPYNEQFF. The CDR3 DNA follows: TGCGCCAGCAGCCAAGATGAGATCCCCTACAATGAGCAGTTCTTC.

This sequence joins TRBV7-8 and TRBJ1-2, with a possible D match to TRBD1 (6 bases). The CDR3 loop spans 16 amino acids. The germline V gene encodes CDR1 SGHVS and CDR2 FQNEAQ. V was clipped by 5 bases and J by 1 base, with 17 bases between them. CDR3 sequence reads: CASSPRDTKFNYGYTF. CDR3 nucleotides: TGTGCCAGCAGCCCACGGGACACAAAATTTAACTATGGCTACACCTTC.

This clone was counted once. V gene TRBV5-1 combines with J gene TRBJ1-1; 11 nucleotides agree with TRBD1. Losses at the gene ends were 3 bases for V and 6 bases for J; bases not matched to a gene: 4. The V gene's germline CDR1 is SGHRS and CDR2 YFSETQ. CDR3 length equals 14 residues. The CDR3 here is CASSWGTGGSEAFF. The CDR3 DNA reads TGCGCCAGCAGCTGGGGGACAGGGGGATCTGAAGCTTTCTTT.

This clone was counted between two and nine times. The chain employs TRBV5-1 and TRBJ2-5; D unclear. This CDR3 has 13 amino acids. Germline lookup yields CDR1 SGHRS and CDR2 YFSETQ. The V end was cut by 0 bases, the J end by 1 base, with 4 bases between. The CDR3 DNA sequence: TGCGCCAGCAGCTTGGAGCCCCAAGAGACCCAGTACTTC. Protein: CASSLEPQETQYF.

This clone was counted a single time. The chain has TRBV5-1 and TRBJ2-1; D perhaps matches TRBD2 (5 bases). V dropped 0 bases and J dropped 3 bases, with 10 bases sitting between them. The germline gives CDR1 SGHRS, CDR2 YFSETQ. The CDR3 runs 15 residues. This chain's CDR3 is CASSLAGSDYNEQFF. The CDR3 DNA reads as TGCGCCAGCAGCTTGGCGGGGAGCGACTACAATGAGCAGTTCTTC.